The 20 T cell receptor beta chains presented below share a single source sample, sequenced in a study of Ad26.COV2.S vaccination and SARS-CoV-2 variants. This sample's treatment: roughly 20 received Ad26.COV2.S at low or high dose, single or two shots; a few received placebo; per-sample allocation not given. Collection of the samples took place on day 63 after the first injection of vaccine or placebo. Sequencing used immunoSEQ multiplex PCR; TCRdb keeps in-frame clones, though not all of them. In the table there are about 440,000 clones, roughly 91% of which are singletons. The sample in question was peripheral blood, obtained in a trial of Ad26.COV2.S vaccine versus placebo. The source is a person aged 18-60 years who received the Ad26.COV2.S COVID-19 vaccine or a placebo.

V gene TRBV28 combines with J gene TRBJ1-4; D is unresolved. Trimming pared 8 bases from V and 6 bases from J, leaving 25 bases between. The CDR3 spans 17 residues. Germline-derived CDR1 and CDR2 are MDHEN and SYDVKM. The CDR3: CASYSGNRPKFYEKLFF. In DNA form, the CDR3 reads TGTGCCAGCTATTCGGGGAATCGGCCGAAATTTTATGAAAAACTGTTTTTT.

The chain carries TRBV11-2 and TRBJ2-5; D possibly corresponds to TRBD2 (6 bases). The CDR3 covers 13 residues. The germline V gene has CDR1 SGHAT and CDR2 FQNNGV. The ends were cut back, 3 bases at V and 5 bases at J, with 10 bases in the middle. CDR3 DNA sequence: TGTGCCAGCAGCTTTGGAGGGGCTGAGACCCAGTACTTC. Protein product: CASSFGGAETQYF.

The gene calls are TRBV5-1 and TRBJ2-5; possibly TRBD1 for D (7 bases). V was cut by 1 base and J by 4 bases, with 17 bases left in between. This CDR3 has 16 amino acids. The germline CDR1 and CDR2 sequences are SGHRS and YFSETQ. CDR3 loop: CASSLSGPGGRETQYF. The CDR3 nucleotides read TGCGCCAGCAGCTTGTCCGGGCCAGGGGGGCGAGAGACCCAGTACTTC.

J is TRBJ2-7 and V is TRBV13, with a possible D match to TRBD1 (5 bases). With 5 bases removed from V and 7 bases from J, the gap between germline ends came to 15 bases. The V gene's germline CDR1 is PRHDT and CDR2 FYEKMQ (reference sequence). The CDR3 runs 13 residues. The CDR3 DNA follows: TGTGCCAGCAGCCCCAGGGTTTTGGGGGAGCAGTACTTC. It codes for CASSPRVLGEQYF. The full variable domain, its missing parts supplied by reference TRBV13 and TRBJ2-7, is AAGVIQSPRHLIKEKRETATLKCYPIPRHDTVYWYQQGPGQDPQFLISFYEKMQSDKGSIPDRFSAQQFSDYHSELNMSSLELGDSALYFCASSPRVLGEQYFGPGTRLTVT.

The rearrangement uses TRBV5-6 and TRBJ1-2; D gene uncertain. In germline, CDR1 is SGHDT, CDR2 YYEEEE. V was cut by 0 bases and J by 2 bases, with 17 bases left in between. CDR3 length: 17 residues. The CDR3 region has the DNA TGTGCCAGCAGCTTGGAGGGTGCGGCGGCGGGGAACTATGGCTACACCTTC. This codes for CASSLEGAAAGNYGYTF.

The gene calls are TRBV11-2 and TRBJ2-7; D is unresolved. Germline CDR1 is SGHAT and CDR2 is FQNNGV. Deletions cut 5 bases from V and 6 bases from J, with 14 bases between. The CDR3 runs 13 residues. The CDR3 DNA reads TGTGCCAGCAGCGCCGATCTTTGGGGCGAGCAGTACTTC. Translation gives CASSADLWGEQYF.

This CDR3 is CASSLVYGGTYEQYF. Here the CDR3 DNA reads TGTGCCAGCAGCTTAGTCTATGGGGGAACCTACGAGCAGTACTTC. The chain is built from TRBV7-2 and TRBJ2-7; D possibly uses TRBD1 or TRBD2 (5 bases each). This CDR3 has 15 residues. The germline gives CDR1 SGHTA, CDR2 FQGNSA. V was clipped by 1 base and J by 2 bases, with 12 bases between them.

Details on this clone: This sample includes further DNA sequences coding for the same CDR3. This chain joins TRBV5-1 and TRBJ2-1, with D tentatively TRBD2 (6 bases). Trimming stripped 2 bases from V and 9 bases from J, with 6 bases between. Germline V lookup: CDR1 SGHRS, CDR2 YFSETQ. The CDR3 is 11 residues long. The CDR3 nucleotides are TGCGCCAGCAGCTTCGGGGGTGAGCAGTTCTTC. This gives the protein CASSFGGEQFF.

The V and J genes are TRBV28 and TRBJ1-2, with 7 bases aligning to TRBD1. From germline, CDR1 is MDHEN and CDR2 SYDVKM. V shed 5 bases and J 4 bases; nucleotides not matched to a gene: 7. The CDR3 extends over 14 amino acids. The CDR3 reads CASSTPGGGYGYTF. The CDR3 DNA reads as TGTGCCAGCAGTACCCCAGGGGGGGGCTATGGCTACACCTTC.

The chain links TRBV7-9 to TRBJ2-4; D may be TRBD2 (5 bases). CDR1 is SEHNR, CDR2 FQNEAQ, per germline (reference sequence). The CDR3 is made up of 14 amino acids. V was trimmed by 4 bases and J by 8 bases, leaving 15 bases between them. The CDR3 spells CASSSLDYLDIQYF. Here the CDR3 DNA reads TGTGCCAGCAGCTCCCTAGACTATCTAGACATTCAGTACTTC.

This clone was seen once. This rearrangement joins TRBV11-2 to TRBJ2-3; a weak D match, TRBD2 (5 bases). Germline V gene data show CDR1 as SGHAT and CDR2 as FQNNGV. The CDR3 has 16 residues. Trimming pared 5 bases from V and 3 bases from J, leaving 18 bases between. As DNA, the CDR3 is TGTGCCAGCAGCCAAGGGTGGAGCGGAGAGACAGATACGCAGTATTTT. Translating it yields CASSQGWSGETDTQYF.

The CDR3 loop reads CASSIGYTQYF. The CDR3 nucleotides are TGTGCCAGTAGTATTGGGTATACGCAGTATTTT. The chain employs TRBV19 and TRBJ2-3; D gene ambiguous. This CDR3 is built from 11 residues. Trimming shortened V by 3 bases and J by 7 bases, and 5 bases separated the two germline ends. Germline CDR1 and CDR2: LNHDA and SQIVND (reference sequence).

The chain links TRBV28 to TRBJ2-7; no clear D gene. Germline CDR1 is MDHEN and CDR2 is SYDVKM. Trimming took off 5 bases at V and 5 bases at J, with 10 bases between the two ends. The CDR3 loop spans 12 amino acids. The DNA for the CDR3 is TGTGCCAGCAGTGACCGGAAGGACGAGCAGTACTTC. It specifies CASSDRKDEQYF. Full variable domain (rest looked up from reference TRBV28 and TRBJ2-7): DVKVTQSSRYLVKRTGEKVFLECVQDMDHENMFWYRQDPGLGLRLIYFSYDVKMKEKGDIPEGYSVSREKKERFSLILESASTNQTSMYLCASSDRKDEQYFGPGTRLTVT.

The CDR3 bases are TGCAGCGTTGTTTCCAGGAGCTCCTACAATGAGCAGTTCTTC. It specifies CSVVSRSSYNEQFF. This chain connects TRBV29-1 to TRBJ2-1; no clear D. The germline CDR1 and CDR2 sequences are SQVTM and ANQGSEA. V shed 4 bases and J shed 0 bases, with 10 bases lying between them. The CDR3 spans 14 residues.

Only a few counts were recorded for this clone. V usage is TRBV2 and J usage is TRBJ1-5; possibly TRBD1 for D (5 bases). CDR3 length: 15 amino acids. CDR1 and CDR2 from the germline V gene are SNHLY and FYNNEI. The V end lost 6 bases, the J end lost 1 base, and 13 bases lay between the germline ends. CDR3: CASRSSPGSNQPQHF. The CDR3 DNA follows: TGTGCCAGCAGAAGCAGCCCAGGGAGCAATCAGCCCCAGCATTTT.

The chain combines TRBV20-1 with TRBJ2-3; D perhaps matches TRBD2 (5 bases). V was pared by 4 bases and J by 5 bases, with 10 bases between. The CDR3 covers 12 residues. CDR1 and CDR2 (germline): DFQATT, SNEGSKA (reference sequence). Here the CDR3 reads CSAIEGGDTQYF. The CDR3 coding sequence is TGCAGTGCTATTGAGGGTGGAGATACGCAGTATTTT.

CDR3 nucleotide sequence: TGTGCCAGCTCGCCTGGGGGACAGGGAGGGAGTGAGCAGTTCTTC. Its translation is CASSPGGQGGSEQFF. The chain is built from TRBV18 and TRBJ2-1; 9 nucleotides match TRBD1. CDR1 and CDR2 (germline): KGHSH, LQKENI. Trimming removed 6 bases from V and 9 bases from J; junction bases left unmatched: 12. This CDR3 is 15 amino acids long. Full variable domain (outside the CDR3, taken from reference TRBV18 and TRBJ2-1): NAGVMQNPRHLVRRRGQEARLRCSPMKGHSHVYWYRQLPEEGLKFMVYLQKENIIDESGMPKERFSAEFPKEGPSILRIQQVVRGDSAAYFCASSPGGQGGSEQFFGPGTRLTVL.

V and J are TRBV6-5 and TRBJ2-1, with TRBD2 matching over 10 bases. This CDR3 has 15 amino acids. In germline, CDR1 is MNHEY, CDR2 SVGAGI. Trimming took 2 bases from V and 6 from J; bases not matched to a gene: 4. CDR3 sequence: CASSYLAGVTNEQFF. Here the CDR3 DNA reads TGTGCCAGCAGTTACCTAGCGGGAGTTACCAATGAGCAGTTCTTC.

The rearrangement uses TRBV3-1 (or the pseudogene TRBV3-2) and TRBJ1-2, with 7 bases matching TRBD1. The CDR3 spans 14 residues. Looked up from germline, CDR1 is LGHDT and CDR2 is YNNKEL (reference sequence). The trim removed 6 bases at V and 3 bases at J, leaving 7 bases unmatched. In DNA form, the CDR3 reads TGTGCCAGCAGGCAGGGGGGAAATTACTATGGCTACACCTTC. The encoded protein is CASRQGGNYYGYTF.

This sequence joins TRBV11-2 and TRBJ2-3, with TRBD1 matching 9 bases. Germline CDR1 is SGHAT and CDR2 is FQNNGV. With 2 bases clipped from V and 3 bases from J, the junction kept 3 bases outside the gene matches. This CDR3 region has 15 residues. The CDR3 sequence: CASSLRDRVTDTQYF. CDR3 nucleotides: TGTGCCAGCAGCTTACGGGACAGGGTAACAGATACGCAGTATTTT.